The clone carrying this T cell receptor beta chain was observed a handful of times. The entry originates in a study of T-cell memory formation after mild COVID-19. TCRdb passed the 5' RACE reads through MiXCR, listing each CDR3 protein once. The sample lists 150,000 or so distinct CDR3 sequences; approximately 14% were seen once. Sequencing input: PBMCs or a T cell subset sorted from them (not recorded which). The receptor was isolated from an adult woman who had mild COVID-19 (a few samples of this study predate the infection). Cell type and time point are not known.

This chain's CDR3 is CSVGETQYF. CDR3 bases: TGCAGCGTTGGGGAGACCCAGTACTTC. V and J are TRBV29-1 and TRBJ2-5; D gene uncertain. The CDR3 totals 9 residues. V dropped 4 bases and J dropped 5 bases, with 2 bases sitting between them. Germline assignment: CDR1 SQVTM and CDR2 ANQGSEA.